What follows are 2 T cell receptor beta chains derived from one specimen sequenced in a study of blood T cell repertoires in COVID-19. Sequencing was performed with immunoSEQ multiplex PCR; in TCRdb, only in-frame clones are kept and a portion is missing. The sample holds fewer than 250,000 clones, around 83% seen once. The sample consisted of peripheral blood. Source of these receptors: a woman aged 45-65 years with acute or convalescent COVID-19.

The V call is TRBV2, the J call TRBJ2-7, with 9 positions matching TRBD1. CDR1 is SNHLY and CDR2 is FYNNEI in the germline V gene. V shed 3 bases and J 2 bases; nucleotides not matched to a gene: 2. The CDR3 totals 14 residues. CDR3 loop: CASSDYRGPYEQYF. The CDR3 bases are TGTGCCAGCAGTGATTACAGGGGGCCCTACGAGCAGTACTTC.

CDR3 nucleotide sequence: TGTGCCACCAGTGATCCATCCGGGACACCGAACACCGGGGAGCTGTTTTTT. This sequence encodes CATSDPSGTPNTGELFF. The rearrangement uses TRBV24-1 and TRBJ2-2, with D tentatively TRBD1 (6 bases). The CDR3 has 17 residues. The V and J ends lost 3 bases and 0 bases respectively, with 13 bases between them. CDR1 is KGHDR, CDR2 SFDVKD, per germline.